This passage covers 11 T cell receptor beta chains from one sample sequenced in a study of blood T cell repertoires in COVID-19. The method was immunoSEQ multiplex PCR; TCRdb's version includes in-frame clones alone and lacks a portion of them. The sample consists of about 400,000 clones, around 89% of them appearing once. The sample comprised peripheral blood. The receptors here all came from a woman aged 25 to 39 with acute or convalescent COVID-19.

CDR3 loop: CASSVEGALREKLFF. The CDR3, as DNA: TGTGCCAGCAGCGTAGAGGGGGCGTTGCGGGAAAAACTGTTTTTT. The chain has TRBV9 and TRBJ1-4; 7 positions match TRBD1. The CDR3 spans 15 residues. Germline assignment: CDR1 SGDLS and CDR2 YYNGEE. With V trimmed by 0 bases and J by 8 bases, 7 bases remained unmatched.

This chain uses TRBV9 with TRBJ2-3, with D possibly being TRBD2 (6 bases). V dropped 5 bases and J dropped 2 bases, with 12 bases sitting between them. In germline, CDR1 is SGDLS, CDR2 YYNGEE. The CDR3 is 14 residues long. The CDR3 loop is CASSLGTFTDTQYF. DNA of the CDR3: TGTGCCAGCAGTCTGGGGACTTTCACAGATACGCAGTATTTT.

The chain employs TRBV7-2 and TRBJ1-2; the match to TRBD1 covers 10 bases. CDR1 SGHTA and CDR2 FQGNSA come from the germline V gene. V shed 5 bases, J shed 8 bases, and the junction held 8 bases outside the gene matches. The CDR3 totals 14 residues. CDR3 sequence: CASSTDRGLGGYTF. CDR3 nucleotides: TGTGCCAGCAGCACGGACAGGGGGTTGGGGGGCTACACCTTC.

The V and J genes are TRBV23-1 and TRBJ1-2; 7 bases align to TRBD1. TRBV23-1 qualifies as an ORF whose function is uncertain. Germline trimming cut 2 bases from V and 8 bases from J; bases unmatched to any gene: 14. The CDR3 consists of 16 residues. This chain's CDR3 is CASSQPPLRQGDGYTF. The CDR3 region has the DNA TGCGCCAGCAGTCAACCCCCCCTTAGGCAGGGGGACGGCTACACCTTC.

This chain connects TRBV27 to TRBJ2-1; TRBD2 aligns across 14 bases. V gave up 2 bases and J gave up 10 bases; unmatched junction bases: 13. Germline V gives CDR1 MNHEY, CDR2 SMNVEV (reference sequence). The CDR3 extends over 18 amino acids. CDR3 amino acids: CASSLRTTGTSGGWEQFF. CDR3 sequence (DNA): TGTGCCAGCAGTTTAAGGACTACCGGGACTAGCGGGGGCTGGGAGCAGTTCTTC.

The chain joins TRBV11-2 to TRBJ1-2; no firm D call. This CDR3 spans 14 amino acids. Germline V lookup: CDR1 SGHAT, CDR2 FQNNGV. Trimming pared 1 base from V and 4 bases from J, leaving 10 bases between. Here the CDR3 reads CASSLVREVYGYTF. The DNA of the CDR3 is TGTGCCAGCAGCTTAGTAAGGGAGGTCTATGGCTACACCTTC.

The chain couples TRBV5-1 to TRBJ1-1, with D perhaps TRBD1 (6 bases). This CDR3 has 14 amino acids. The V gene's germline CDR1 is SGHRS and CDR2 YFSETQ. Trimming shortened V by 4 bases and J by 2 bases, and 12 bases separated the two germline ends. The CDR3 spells CASSQQGVNTEAFF. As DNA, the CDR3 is TGCGCCAGCAGCCAACAGGGAGTTAACACTGAAGCTTTCTTT.

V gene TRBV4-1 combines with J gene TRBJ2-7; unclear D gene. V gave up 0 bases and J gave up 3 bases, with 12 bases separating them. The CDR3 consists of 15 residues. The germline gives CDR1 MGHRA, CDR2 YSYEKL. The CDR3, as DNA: TGCGCCAGCAGCCAAGATAGTTCGCTATTCTACGAGCAGTACTTC. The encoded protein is CASSQDSSLFYEQYF.

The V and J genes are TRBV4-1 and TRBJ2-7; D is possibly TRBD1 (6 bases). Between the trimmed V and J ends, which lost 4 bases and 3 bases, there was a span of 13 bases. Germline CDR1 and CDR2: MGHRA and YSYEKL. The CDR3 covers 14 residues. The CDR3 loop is CASSLGQTLYEQYF. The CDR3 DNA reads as TGCGCCAGCAGCCTTGGACAGACGCTCTACGAGCAGTACTTC.

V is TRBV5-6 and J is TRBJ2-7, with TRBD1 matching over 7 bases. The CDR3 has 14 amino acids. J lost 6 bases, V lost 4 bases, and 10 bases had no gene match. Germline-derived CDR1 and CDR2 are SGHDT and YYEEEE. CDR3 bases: TGTGCCAGCAGCGGAAGACAGGGTAGTCCCGAGCAGTACTTC. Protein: CASSGRQGSPEQYF.

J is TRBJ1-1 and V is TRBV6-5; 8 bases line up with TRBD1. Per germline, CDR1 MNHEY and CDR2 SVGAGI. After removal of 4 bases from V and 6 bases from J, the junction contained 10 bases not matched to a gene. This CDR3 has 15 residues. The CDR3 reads CASSFQGAGDAEAFF. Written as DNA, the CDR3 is TGTGCCAGCAGTTTTCAGGGGGCGGGTGATGCTGAAGCTTTCTTT.